This T cell receptor beta chain came from a study of cytomegalovirus exposure and HLA in healthy donors. Study conclusions and caveats: The listing of about 150 TCR beta chains classed them as cytomegalovirus-associated. Reportedly, diagnosis of cytomegalovirus status by the classifier showed high specificity and sensitivity. A few CMV-associated chains proved CMV antigen-specific in vitro.

V was clipped by 6 bases and J by 5 bases; unmatched bases: 3. The V gene's germline CDR1 is MNHEY and CDR2 SVGAGI. CDR3 length: 12 amino acids. Data came from immunoSEQ multiplex PCR; TCRdb stores just in-frame clones and leaves some out. The sample lists 70,000 or so clones, about 89% occurring once. This clone was seen only once. Its antigen is not identified. The origin of this receptor is a man aged 18 to 35 in good health and CMV-seronegative. The V call is TRBV6-5, the J call TRBJ2-5; TRBD2 matches at 7 bases. The sequenced material came from PBMCs. The CDR3, as DNA: TGTGCCAGCAGCCCGGGGGGTGAGACCCAGTACTTC. This codes for CASSPGGETQYF.